This T cell receptor (beta chain) was sequenced during a study of CD8+ T cells in alopecia areata. Study background: For the treated group, dosing was oral tofacitinib at 5 to 10 mg twice daily.

The CDR3 spans 15 residues. Germline V CDR1 and CDR2: MNHEY, SMNVEV (reference sequence). V lost 3 bases to trimming and J lost 1 base; unmatched junction nucleotides: 4. Isolated RNA was reverse transcribed into cDNA used as the sequencing template. TCRdb's table, derived via immunoSEQ multiplex PCR, lists solely in-frame clones and lacks some. The sample gives 80,000 to 100,000 clones, 40% to 50% of which show up once; around 18% is in the top ten. Findings and caveats of the study: TCR sharing was clearer in mice than between patients, perhaps partly owing to patient HLA diversity. Tofacitinib significantly reduced both scalp clonality and expanded CD8+ clones among the top 100.

In the case of this clone: Its specificity is not known.

Treatment of the sample: oral pan-JAK inhibitor, 5-10 mg twice daily. From alopecia areata patients, lesional scalp punch biopsies and peripheral blood were collected. The clonotype comes from a human donor with alopecia areata. The material sequenced was CD8+ T cells sorted from blood, taken at week 24, from a patient treated with tofacitinib. The chain links TRBV27 to TRBJ2-7, with TRBD2 matching 9 bases. The CDR3 nucleotides are TGTGCCAGCAGTTTTAGCGGGAGCCTTTCCTACGAGCAGTACTTC. It specifies CASSFSGSLSYEQYF.